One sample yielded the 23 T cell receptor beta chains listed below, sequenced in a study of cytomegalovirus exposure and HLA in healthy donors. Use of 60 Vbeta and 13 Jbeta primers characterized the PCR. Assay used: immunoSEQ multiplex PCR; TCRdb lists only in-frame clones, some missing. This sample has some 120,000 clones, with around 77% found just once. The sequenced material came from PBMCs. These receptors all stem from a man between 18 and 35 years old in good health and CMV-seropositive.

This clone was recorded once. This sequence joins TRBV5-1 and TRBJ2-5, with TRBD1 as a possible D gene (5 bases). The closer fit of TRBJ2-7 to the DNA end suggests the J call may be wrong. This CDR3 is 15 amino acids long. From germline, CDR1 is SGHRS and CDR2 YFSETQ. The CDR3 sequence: CASSLAPTASYEQYF. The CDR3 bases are TGCGCCAGCAGCTTGGCCCCGACAGCCTCCTACGAGCAGTACTTC.

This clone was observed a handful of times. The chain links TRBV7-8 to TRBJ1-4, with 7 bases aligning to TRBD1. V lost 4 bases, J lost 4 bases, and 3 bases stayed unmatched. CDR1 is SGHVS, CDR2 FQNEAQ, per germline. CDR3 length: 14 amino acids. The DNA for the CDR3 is TGTGCCAGCAGCTCGGACAGGTTTAATGAAAAACTGTTTTTT. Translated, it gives CASSSDRFNEKLFF.

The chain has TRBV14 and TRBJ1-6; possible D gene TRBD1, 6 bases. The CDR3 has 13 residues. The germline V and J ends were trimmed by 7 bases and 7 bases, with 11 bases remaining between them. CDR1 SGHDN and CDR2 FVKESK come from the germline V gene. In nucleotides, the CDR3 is TGTGCCAGCAAGCGGGGGCCCAATTCACCCCTCCACTTT. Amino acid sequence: CASKRGPNSPLHF.

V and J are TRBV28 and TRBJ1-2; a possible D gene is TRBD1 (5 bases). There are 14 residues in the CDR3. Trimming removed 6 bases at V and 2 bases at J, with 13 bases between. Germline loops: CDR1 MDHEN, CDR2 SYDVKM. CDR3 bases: TGTGCCAGCAGCTCCTTGGGGGGGAACTATGGCTACACCTTC. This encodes CASSSLGGNYGYTF.

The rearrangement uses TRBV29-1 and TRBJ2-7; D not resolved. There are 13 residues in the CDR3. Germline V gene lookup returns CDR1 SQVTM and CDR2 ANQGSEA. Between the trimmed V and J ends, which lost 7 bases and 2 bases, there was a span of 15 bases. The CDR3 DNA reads TGCAGCGCAATTACAACCCCCACCTACGAGCAGTACTTC. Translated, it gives CSAITTPTYEQYF.

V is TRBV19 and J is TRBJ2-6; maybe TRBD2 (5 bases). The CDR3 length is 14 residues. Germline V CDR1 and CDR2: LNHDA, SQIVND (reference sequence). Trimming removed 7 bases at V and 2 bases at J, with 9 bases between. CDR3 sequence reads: CASTYGAGANVLTF. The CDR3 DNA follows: TGTGCCAGTACCTACGGGGCTGGGGCCAACGTCCTGACTTTC.

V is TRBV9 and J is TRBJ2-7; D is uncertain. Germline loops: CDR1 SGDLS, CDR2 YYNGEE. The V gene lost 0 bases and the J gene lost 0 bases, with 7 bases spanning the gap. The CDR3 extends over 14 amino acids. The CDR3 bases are TGTGCCAGCAGCGTAGTTCCTAGCTCCTACGAGCAGTACTTC. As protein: CASSVVPSSYEQYF.

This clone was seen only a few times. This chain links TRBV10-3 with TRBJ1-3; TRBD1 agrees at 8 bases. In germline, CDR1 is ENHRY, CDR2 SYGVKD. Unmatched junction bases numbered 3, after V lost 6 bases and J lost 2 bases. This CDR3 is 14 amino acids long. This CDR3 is CAIRETGAGNTIYF. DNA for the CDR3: TGTGCCATCAGGGAGACAGGGGCTGGAAACACCATATATTTT.

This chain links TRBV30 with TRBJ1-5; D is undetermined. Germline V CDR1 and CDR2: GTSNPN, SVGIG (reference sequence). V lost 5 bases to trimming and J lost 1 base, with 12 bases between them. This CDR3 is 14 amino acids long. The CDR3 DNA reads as TGTGCCTGGGGACTTGCCTCGAGCAATCAGCCCCAGCATTTT. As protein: CAWGLASSNQPQHF. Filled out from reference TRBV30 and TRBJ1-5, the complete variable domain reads SQTIHQWPATLVQPVGSPLSLECTVEGTSNPNLYWYRQAAGRGLQLLFYSVGIGQISSEVPQNLSASRPQDRQFILSSKKLLLSDSGFYLCAWGLASSNQPQHFGDGTRLSIL.

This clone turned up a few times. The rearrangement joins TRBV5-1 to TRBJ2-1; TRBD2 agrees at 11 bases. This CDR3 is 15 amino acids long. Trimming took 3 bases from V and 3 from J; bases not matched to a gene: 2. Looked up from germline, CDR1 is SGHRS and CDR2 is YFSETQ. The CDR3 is CASSSTSGSYNEQFF. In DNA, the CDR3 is TGCGCCAGCAGCTCCACTAGCGGGAGCTACAATGAGCAGTTCTTC.

CDR3 sequence reads: CASSLVQDGYTF. The CDR3 DNA is TGTGCCAGCAGCTTAGTACAGGATGGCTACACCTTC. This chain joins TRBV7-9 and TRBJ1-2, with D perhaps TRBD1 (5 bases). The CDR3 is made up of 12 amino acids. V was clipped by 1 base and J by 6 bases, with 6 bases between them. From germline, CDR1 is SEHNR and CDR2 FQNEAQ (reference sequence).

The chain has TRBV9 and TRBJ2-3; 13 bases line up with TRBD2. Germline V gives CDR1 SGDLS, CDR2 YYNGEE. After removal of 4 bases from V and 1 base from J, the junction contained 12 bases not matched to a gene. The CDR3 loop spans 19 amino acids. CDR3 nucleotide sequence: TGTGCCAGCAGCCCACAACTAGCGGGAGGGCCTTGGGGCACAGATACGCAGTATTTT. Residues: CASSPQLAGGPWGTDTQYF.

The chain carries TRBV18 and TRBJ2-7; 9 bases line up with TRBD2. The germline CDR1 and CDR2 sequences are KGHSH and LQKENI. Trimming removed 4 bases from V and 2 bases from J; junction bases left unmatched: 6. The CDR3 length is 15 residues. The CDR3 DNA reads TGTGCCAGCTCACAACCGGGACTAGCTCCCTACGAGCAGTACTTC. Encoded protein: CASSQPGLAPYEQYF.

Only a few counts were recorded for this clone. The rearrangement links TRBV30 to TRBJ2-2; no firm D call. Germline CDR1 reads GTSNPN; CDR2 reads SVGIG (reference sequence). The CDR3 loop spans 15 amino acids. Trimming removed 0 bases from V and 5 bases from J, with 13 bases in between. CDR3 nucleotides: TGTGCCTGGAGTGTACGAAGCATGAGAACCGGGGAGCTGTTTTTT. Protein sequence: CAWSVRSMRTGELFF.

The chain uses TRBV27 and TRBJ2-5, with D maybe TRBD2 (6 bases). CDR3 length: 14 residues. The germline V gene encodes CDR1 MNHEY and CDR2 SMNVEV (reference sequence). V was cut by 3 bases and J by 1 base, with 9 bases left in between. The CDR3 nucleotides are TGTGCCAGCAGTTTCGCGGGGACCCAAGAGACCCAGTACTTC. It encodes CASSFAGTQETQYF.

The CDR3 sequence is CASSFLLAGGSVSYEQFF. The DNA for the CDR3 is TGTGCCAGCAGCTTCCTACTAGCGGGAGGGAGTGTGAGTTATGAGCAGTTCTTC. V gene TRBV5-6 combines with J gene TRBJ2-1; 13 positions agree with TRBD2. J was trimmed by 8 bases and V by 2 bases; bases with no gene match: 13. From germline, CDR1 is SGHDT and CDR2 YYEEEE. CDR3 length equals 18 residues.

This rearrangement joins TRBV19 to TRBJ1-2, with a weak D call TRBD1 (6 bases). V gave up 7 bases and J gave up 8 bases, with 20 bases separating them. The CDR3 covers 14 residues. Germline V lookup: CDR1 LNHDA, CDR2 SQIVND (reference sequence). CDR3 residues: CASNRQDAWGGYTF. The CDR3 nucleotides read TGTGCCAGTAATCGACAGGACGCATGGGGAGGCTACACCTTC.

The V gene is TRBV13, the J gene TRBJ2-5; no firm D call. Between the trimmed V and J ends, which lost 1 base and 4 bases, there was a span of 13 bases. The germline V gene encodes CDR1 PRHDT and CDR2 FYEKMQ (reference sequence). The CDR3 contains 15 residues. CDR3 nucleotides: TGTGCCAGCAGCTTAGCAGGTAAACTGGGAGAGACCCAGTACTTC. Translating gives CASSLAGKLGETQYF.

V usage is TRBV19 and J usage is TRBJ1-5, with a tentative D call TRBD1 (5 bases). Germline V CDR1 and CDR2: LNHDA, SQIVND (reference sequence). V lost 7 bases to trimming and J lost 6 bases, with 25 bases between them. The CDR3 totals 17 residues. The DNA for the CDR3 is TGTGCCAGTACCCCAGGGTGGGTCCTGTCAAGGAGTCAGCCCCAGCATTTT. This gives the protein CASTPGWVLSRSQPQHF.

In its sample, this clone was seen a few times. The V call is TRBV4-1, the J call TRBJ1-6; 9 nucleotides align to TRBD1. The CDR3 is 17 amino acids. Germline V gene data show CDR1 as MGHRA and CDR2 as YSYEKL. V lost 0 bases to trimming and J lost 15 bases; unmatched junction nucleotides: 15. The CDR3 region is CASSQDSPGQGILSLHF. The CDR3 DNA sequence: TGCGCCAGCAGCCAAGATTCCCCGGGACAGGGTATTCTAAGCCTCCACTTT.

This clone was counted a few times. The CDR3 reads CASSKKWAGSNEKLFF. The CDR3 DNA is TGTGCCAGCAGCAAAAAATGGGCAGGCTCTAATGAAAAACTGTTTTTT. This chain joins TRBV21-1 and TRBJ1-4; TRBD1 is the table's D call, not checked against the DNA. TRBV21-1 corresponds to a pseudogene. CDR3 length: 16 amino acids.

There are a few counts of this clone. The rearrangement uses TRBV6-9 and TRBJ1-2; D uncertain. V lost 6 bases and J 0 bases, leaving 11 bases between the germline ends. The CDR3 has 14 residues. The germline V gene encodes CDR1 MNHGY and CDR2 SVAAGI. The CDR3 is CASRKAGTNYGYTF. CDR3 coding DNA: TGTGCCAGCAGAAAAGCAGGTACTAACTATGGCTACACCTTC.

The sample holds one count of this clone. The DNA for the CDR3 is TGTGCCACCAGCTACTTCGGGGGTATGGAGCAGTACTTC. Translating it yields CATSYFGGMEQYF. The chain combines TRBV15 with TRBJ2-7; perhaps TRBD2 as D (6 bases). Germline loops: CDR1 LNHNV, CDR2 YYDKDF (reference sequence). The CDR3 loop spans 13 amino acids. V was shortened by 5 bases and J by 7 bases, with 15 bases between the two germline ends.